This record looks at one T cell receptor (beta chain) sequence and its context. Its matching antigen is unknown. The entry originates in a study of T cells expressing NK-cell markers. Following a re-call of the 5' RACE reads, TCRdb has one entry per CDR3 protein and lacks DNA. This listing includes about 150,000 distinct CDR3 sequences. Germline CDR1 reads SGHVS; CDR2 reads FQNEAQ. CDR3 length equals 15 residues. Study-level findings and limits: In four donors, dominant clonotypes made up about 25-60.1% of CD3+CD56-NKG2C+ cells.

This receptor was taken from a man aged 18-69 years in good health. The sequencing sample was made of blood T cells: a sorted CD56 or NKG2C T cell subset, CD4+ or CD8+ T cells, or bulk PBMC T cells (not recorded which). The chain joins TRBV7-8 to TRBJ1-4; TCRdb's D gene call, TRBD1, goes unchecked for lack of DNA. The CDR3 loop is CASSPDRGSNEKLFF.